The following is a T cell receptor beta chain sequence with its context. The sample is drawn from a study of blood T cell repertoires in COVID-19. The assay was immunoSEQ multiplex PCR, and TCRdb's table has in-frame clones only and misses some. The sample shows about 170,000 clones, 84% of them seen only once. Germline assignment: CDR1 MDHEN and CDR2 SYDVKM. V was cut by 4 bases and J by 8 bases, with 18 bases left in between. This CDR3 has 16 residues. The chain carries TRBV28 and TRBJ1-6; a weak D match, TRBD1 (5 bases). This clonotype originated in a woman of 80 years or more with COVID-19, enrolled during active disease. Sequencing used peripheral blood. The CDR3 nucleotides are TGTGCCAGCAGTTCTCCAGCCGGGGGGTCGGATTCACCCCTCCACTTT. This gives the protein CASSSPAGGSDSPLHF.